This T cell receptor (beta chain) was found in a study of Tregs in tolerant kidney transplant recipients. The overall study: The nonmyeloablative bone marrow transplants came from related graft donors, with transient mixed chimerism.

General study results and limits: The most relevant donor-specific Treg TCRbeta repertoire apparently came from expansion with activated donor B cells. Biological reproducibility was not directly addressed, but technical replication error appeared minimal.

In regard to this clone: What it binds is unknown.

Profiled with immunoSEQ multiplex PCR; TCRdb holds only in-frame clones, not every one. The repertoire holds 70,000 to 95,000 clones, with 75% to 95% as singletons. Thawed PBMCs were FACS-sorted into unstimulated CD4+CD25+CD127- regulatory T cells, CD4+CD25- non-regulatory cells, CD4 and CD8 cells. The length of the CDR3 is 13 residues. Germline V CDR1 and CDR2: SGHDT, YYEEEE. Trimming removed 0 bases from V and 6 bases from J, with 10 bases in between. The sequence came from a human donor who received a combined kidney and bone marrow transplant. V usage is TRBV5-6 and J usage is TRBJ2-7; tentative D call: TRBD1 (5 bases). Sequenced here: Tregs from blood, sampled before the transplant. DNA of the CDR3: TGTGCCAGCAGCTTGGTACAGGCTGGCGAGCAGTACTTC. This sequence encodes CASSLVQAGEQYF.